This T cell receptor (beta chain) was profiled in a study of shared clonotypes between healthy human individuals. Germline CDR1 and CDR2: KGHSH and LQKENI. The CDR3 spans 15 residues. Trimming took off 6 bases at V and 5 bases at J, with 19 bases between the two ends. Assay used: immunoSEQ multiplex PCR; TCRdb lists only in-frame clones, some missing. In the table there are approximately 2.5 million clones, approximately 93% of which are singletons. Sequencing was done on a sample of naive CD4+ T cells from PBMCs. This sample's subset: CD45RA+ positively selected. V and J are TRBV18 and TRBJ1-1; perhaps TRBD1 as D (6 bases). The sequence was collected from a man between 18 and 35 years old in good health. Some clones in this sample may be carry-over from other donors' samples. Written as DNA, the CDR3 is TGTGCCAGCTCCCCTGGGGCAGGGGAAGGTACTGAAGCTTTCTTT. Its translation is CASSPGAGEGTEAFF.